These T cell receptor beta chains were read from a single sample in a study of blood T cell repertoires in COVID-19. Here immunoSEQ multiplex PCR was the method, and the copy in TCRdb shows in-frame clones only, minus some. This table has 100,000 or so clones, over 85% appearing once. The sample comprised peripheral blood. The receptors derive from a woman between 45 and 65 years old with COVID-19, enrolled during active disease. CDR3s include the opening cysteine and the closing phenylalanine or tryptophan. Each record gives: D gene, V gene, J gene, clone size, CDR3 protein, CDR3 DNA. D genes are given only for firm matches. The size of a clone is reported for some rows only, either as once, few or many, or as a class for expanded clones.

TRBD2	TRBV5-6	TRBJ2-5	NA	CASSYGTSGQETQYF	TGTGCCAGCAGCTACGGGACTAGCGGGCAAGAGACCCAGTACTTC
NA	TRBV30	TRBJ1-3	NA	CAWNDGLPGNTIYF	TGTGCCTGGAACGATGGCTTACCTGGAAACACCATATATTTT
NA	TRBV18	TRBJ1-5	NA	CASSYRTDQPQHF	TGTGCCAGCTCCTACAGGACGGATCAGCCCCAGCATTTT
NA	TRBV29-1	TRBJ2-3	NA	CSVAPKHTDTQYF	TGCAGCGTTGCCCCAAAACACACAGATACGCAGTATTTT
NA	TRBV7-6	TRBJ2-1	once	CASSLGQASSYNEQFF	TGTGCCAGCAGCTTAGGTCAGGCCAGCTCCTACAATGAGCAGTTCTTC
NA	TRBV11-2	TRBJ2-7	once	CASSLPPGDEQYF	TGTGCCAGCAGCTTACCCCCAGGTGACGAGCAGTACTTC
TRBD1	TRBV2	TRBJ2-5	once	CASSDIRGTGVQETQYF	TGTGCCAGCAGTGATATTCGGGGGACAGGGGTACAAGAGACCCAGTACTTC
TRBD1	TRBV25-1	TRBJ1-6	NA	CASSDQTGGIRSPLHF	TGTGCCAGCAGTGACCAGACAGGGGGCATTCGCTCACCCCTCCACTTT
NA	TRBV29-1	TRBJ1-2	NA	CSVLFPSDSKDVDGYTF	TGCAGCGTTCTATTCCCTTCTGACAGCAAGGACGTGGATGGCTACACCTTC
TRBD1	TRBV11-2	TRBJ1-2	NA	CASRRQGPYGYTF	TGTGCCAGCAGACGACAGGGACCCTATGGCTACACCTTC
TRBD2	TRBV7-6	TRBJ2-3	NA	CASSPGAGVIRTQYF	TGTGCCAGCAGCCCCGGAGCGGGGGTTATCAGGACGCAGTATTTT
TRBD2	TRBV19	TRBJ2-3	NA	CASSPRTSGGYSTDTQYF	TGTGCCAGTAGTCCGCGGACTAGCGGGGGTTATTCCACAGATACGCAGTATTTT
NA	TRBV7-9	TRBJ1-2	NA	CASSRTRGNYGYTF	TGTGCCAGCAGCCGCACCAGGGGTAACTATGGCTACACCTTC
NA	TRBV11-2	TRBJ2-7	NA	CASSLGHTYEQYF	TGTGCCAGCAGCTTAGGTCACACCTACGAGCAGTACTTC
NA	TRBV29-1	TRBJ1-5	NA	CSVGGNSNQPQHF	TGCAGCGTTGGAGGAAATAGCAATCAGCCCCAGCATTTT
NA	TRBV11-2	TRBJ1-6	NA	CASSLDARGYNSPLHF	TGTGCCAGCAGCTTAGATGCCAGGGGCTATAATTCACCCCTCCACTTT
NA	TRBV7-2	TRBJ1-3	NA	CASSLEAGRAGNTIYF	TGTGCCAGCAGCTTAGAGGCAGGGAGGGCTGGAAACACCATATATTTT
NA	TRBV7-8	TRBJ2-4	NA	CASSSLRWGGAKNIQYF	TGTGCCAGCAGCTCCTTAAGGTGGGGAGGTGCCAAAAACATTCAGTACTTC
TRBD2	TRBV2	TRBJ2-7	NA	CASSYETSGYYEQYF	TGTGCCAGCAGCTATGAGACTAGCGGATACTACGAGCAGTACTTC
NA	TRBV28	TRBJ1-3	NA	CASSLLVPGWRDTIYF	TGTGCCAGCAGTTTATTAGTTCCAGGTTGGAGGGACACCATATATTTT
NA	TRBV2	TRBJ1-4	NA	CASSAGGSMEKLFF	TGTGCCAGCAGCGCTGGAGGGTCTATGGAAAAACTGTTTTTT
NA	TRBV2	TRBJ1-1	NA	CASSLENTEAFF	TGTGCCAGCAGCCTAGAGAACACTGAAGCTTTCTTT
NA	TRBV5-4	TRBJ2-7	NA	CASSQQGRYEQYF	TGTGCCAGCAGTCAACAGGGACGCTACGAGCAGTACTTC
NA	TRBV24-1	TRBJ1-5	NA	CATSDPREQGVRDNQPQHF	TGTGCCACCAGTGACCCGAGGGAACAGGGCGTAAGGGACAATCAGCCCCAGCATTTT
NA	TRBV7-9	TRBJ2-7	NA	CASSFSPSYEQYF	TGTGCCAGCAGCTTCTCCCCCTCCTACGAGCAGTACTTC
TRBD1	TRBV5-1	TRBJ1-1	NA	CASSSDRTEAFF	TGCGCCAGCAGCTCGGACAGGACTGAAGCTTTCTTT
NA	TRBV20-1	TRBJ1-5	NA	CSASYSSYSNQPQHF	TGCAGTGCTAGTTATAGCAGCTATAGCAATCAGCCCCAGCATTTT
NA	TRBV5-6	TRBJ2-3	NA	CASSLEGARARDTQYF	TGTGCCAGCAGCTTGGAAGGGGCCAGGGCGAGGGATACGCAGTATTTT
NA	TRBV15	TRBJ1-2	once	CATSRDSGVGYTF	TGTGCCACCAGCAGAGATAGCGGAGTTGGCTACACCTTC
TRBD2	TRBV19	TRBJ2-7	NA	CASSPRHLAGGQYEQYF	TGTGCCAGTAGTCCCCGTCACTTAGCGGGGGGGCAATACGAGCAGTACTTC
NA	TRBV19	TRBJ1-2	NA	CASSMSGHDGYTF	TGTGCCAGTAGTATGAGCGGCCATGATGGCTACACCTTC
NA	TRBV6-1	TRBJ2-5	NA	CASSELGKSETQYF	TGTGCCAGCAGTGAACTAGGTAAAAGCGAGACCCAGTACTTC
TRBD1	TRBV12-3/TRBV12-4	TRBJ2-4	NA	CASSLGQGHIQYF	TGTGCCAGCAGTCTAGGACAGGGTCACATTCAGTACTTC
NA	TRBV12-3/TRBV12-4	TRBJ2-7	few	CASSLDSSYEQYF	TGTGCCAGCAGTTTGGACTCCTCCTACGAGCAGTACTTC
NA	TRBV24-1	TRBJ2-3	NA	CATSDLSGEDTQYF	TGTGCCACCAGTGATTTATCGGGTGAAGATACGCAGTATTTT
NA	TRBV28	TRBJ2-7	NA	CASGRDTPYEQYF	TGTGCCAGCGGGAGGGACACTCCTTACGAGCAGTACTTC
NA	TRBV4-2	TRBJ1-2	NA	CASSPSAGNGYGYTF	TGTGCCAGCAGCCCGTCGGCAGGGAACGGCTATGGCTACACCTTC
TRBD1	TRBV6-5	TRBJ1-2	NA	CASSGGAPGGYTF	TGTGCCTCCTCAGGGGGCGCCCCGGGCGGCTACACCTTC
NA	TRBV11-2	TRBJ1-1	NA	CASSFTRATEAFF	TGTGCCAGCAGCTTTACCAGGGCTACTGAAGCTTTCTTT
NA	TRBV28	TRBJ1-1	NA	CASSFGGRTEAFF	TGTGCCAGCAGTTTTGGAGGGAGGACTGAAGCTTTCTTT
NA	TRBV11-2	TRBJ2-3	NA	CASSLLPSQGRDTQYF	TGTGCCAGCAGCTTACTACCGTCCCAGGGCAGAGATACGCAGTATTTT
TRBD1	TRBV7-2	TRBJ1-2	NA	CASSLEGQPNYGYTF	TGTGCCAGCAGCTTAGAGGGACAGCCGAACTATGGCTACACCTTC
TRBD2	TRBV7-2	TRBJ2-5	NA	CASSLGRTLAGGRGQYF	TGTGCCAGCAGCTTGGGGCGGACGTTAGCGGGGGGGCGAGGCCAGTACTTC
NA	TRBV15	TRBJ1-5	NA	CATSSQGFYQPQHF	TGTGCCACCAGCAGTCAGGGGTTCTATCAGCCCCAGCATTTT
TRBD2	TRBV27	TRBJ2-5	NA	CASSLYPSPGGTQYF	TGTGCCAGCAGTTTATACCCTAGCCCGGGGGGGACCCAGTACTTC
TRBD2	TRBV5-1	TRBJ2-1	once	CASSGGLVGYNEQFF	TGCGCCAGCAGCGGGGGACTAGTAGGCTACAATGAGCAGTTCTTC
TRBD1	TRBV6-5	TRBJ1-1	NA	CASSTTGGWNTEAFF	TGTGCCAGCAGTACCACAGGGGGGTGGAACACTGAAGCTTTCTTT